This T cell receptor beta chain was obtained from a study of T-cell memory formation after mild COVID-19. Study information: Largely donor-specific TCR clusters were found.

A note on this clonotype: The antigen remains unidentified.

TCRdb itself ran the 5' RACE reads through MiXCR, one entry per CDR3 protein. Of 350,000 to 450,000 distinct CDR3 sequences listed, 20% to 25% are singletons. General study findings and limits: Whereas later expanders leaned CD4+, clones contracting day 15 to 85 showed a balanced CD4/CD8 makeup. Pre-infection memory carried some responding clones, suggesting that cross-reactive memory joined. CD8+ contracting clones occupied EMRA, while CD4+ ones occupied mainly CM and EM.

CDR1 is DFQATT, CDR2 SNEGSKA, per germline (reference sequence). This CDR3 comprises 15 residues. J was trimmed by 7 bases and V by 0 bases; bases with no gene match: 6. The TCR sequence derives from an adult woman who had mild COVID-19 (a few samples of this study predate the infection). Cell type and time point are not known. The chain couples TRBV20-1 to TRBJ1-2; 12 bases match TRBD1. Material for sequencing was PBMCs or a T cell subset sorted from them (not recorded which). The CDR3 loop reads CSARDRDRGRSGYTF. CDR3 DNA: TGCAGTGCTAGAGATCGGGACAGGGGGCGTAGTGGCTACACCTTC.